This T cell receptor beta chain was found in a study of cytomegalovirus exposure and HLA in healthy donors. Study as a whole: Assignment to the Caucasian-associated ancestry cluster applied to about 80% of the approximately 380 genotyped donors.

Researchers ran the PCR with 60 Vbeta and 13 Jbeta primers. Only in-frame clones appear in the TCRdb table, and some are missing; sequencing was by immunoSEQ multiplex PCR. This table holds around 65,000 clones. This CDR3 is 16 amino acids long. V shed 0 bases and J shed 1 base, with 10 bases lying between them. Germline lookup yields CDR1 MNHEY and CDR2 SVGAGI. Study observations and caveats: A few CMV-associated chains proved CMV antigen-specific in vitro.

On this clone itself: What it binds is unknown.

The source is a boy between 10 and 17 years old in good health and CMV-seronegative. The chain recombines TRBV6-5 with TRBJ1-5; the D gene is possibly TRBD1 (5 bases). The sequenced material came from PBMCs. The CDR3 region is CASSYSAQVSNQPQHF. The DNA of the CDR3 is TGTGCCAGCAGTTACTCGGCACAGGTCAGCAATCAGCCCCAGCATTTT.